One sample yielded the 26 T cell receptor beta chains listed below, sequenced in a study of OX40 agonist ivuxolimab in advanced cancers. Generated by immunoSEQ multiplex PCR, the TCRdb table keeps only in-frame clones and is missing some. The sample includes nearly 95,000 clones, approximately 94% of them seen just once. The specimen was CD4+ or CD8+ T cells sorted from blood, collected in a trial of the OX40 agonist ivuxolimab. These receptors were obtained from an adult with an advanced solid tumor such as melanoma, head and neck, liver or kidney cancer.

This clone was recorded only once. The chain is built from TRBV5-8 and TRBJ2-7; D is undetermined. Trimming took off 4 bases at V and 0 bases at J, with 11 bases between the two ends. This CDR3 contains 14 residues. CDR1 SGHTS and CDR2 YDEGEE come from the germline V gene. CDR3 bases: TGTGCCAGCAGCCGTGGGGATAGCTCCTACGAGCAGTACTTC. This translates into CASSRGDSSYEQYF.

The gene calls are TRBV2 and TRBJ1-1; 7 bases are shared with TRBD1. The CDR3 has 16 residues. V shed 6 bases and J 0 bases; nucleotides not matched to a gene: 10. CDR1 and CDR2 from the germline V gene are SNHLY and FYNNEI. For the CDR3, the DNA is TGTGCCAGCAGGGAGACAGGGTCCAGGATGAACACTGAAGCTTTCTTT. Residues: CASRETGSRMNTEAFF. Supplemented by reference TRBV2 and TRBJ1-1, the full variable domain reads EPEVTQTPSHQVTQMGQEVILRCVPISNHLYFYWYRQILGQKVEFLVSFYNNEISEKSEIFDDQFSVERPDGSNFTLKIRSTKLEDSAMYFCASRETGSRMNTEAFFGQGTRLTVV.

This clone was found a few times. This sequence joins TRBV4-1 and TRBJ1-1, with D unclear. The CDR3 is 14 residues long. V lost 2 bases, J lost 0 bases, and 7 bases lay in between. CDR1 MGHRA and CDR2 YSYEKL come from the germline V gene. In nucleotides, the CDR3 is TGCGCCAGCAGCCAAACGGAATTGAACACTGAAGCTTTCTTT. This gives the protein CASSQTELNTEAFF.

CDR3 coding DNA: TGTGCCAGTAGTCCCAATATTGGGACTGAAGCTTTCTTT. It codes for CASSPNIGTEAFF. The V gene is TRBV19, the J gene TRBJ1-1, with unresolved D. CDR3 size: 13 residues. Deletions cut 5 bases from V and 5 bases from J, with 12 bases between. CDR1 and CDR2 from the germline V gene are LNHDA and SQIVND (reference sequence).

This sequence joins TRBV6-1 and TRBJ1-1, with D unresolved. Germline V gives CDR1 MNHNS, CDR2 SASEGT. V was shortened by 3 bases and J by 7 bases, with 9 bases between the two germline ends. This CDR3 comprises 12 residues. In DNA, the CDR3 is TGTGCCAGCAGTGATCGGAAGTTTGAAGCTTTCTTT. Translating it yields CASSDRKFEAFF.

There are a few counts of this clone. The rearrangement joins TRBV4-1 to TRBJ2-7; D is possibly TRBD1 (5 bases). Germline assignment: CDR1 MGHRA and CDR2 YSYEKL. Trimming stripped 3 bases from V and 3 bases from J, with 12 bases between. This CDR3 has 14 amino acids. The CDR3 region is CASSQSPQGYEQYF. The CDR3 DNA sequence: TGCGCCAGCAGCCAGTCCCCCCAGGGCTACGAGCAGTACTTC.

The CDR3 reads CASQQGTGGNQPQHF. The DNA of the CDR3 is TGTGCCAGCCAACAAGGGACAGGGGGCAATCAGCCCCAGCATTTT. The rearrangement links TRBV27 to TRBJ1-5; 10 nucleotides match TRBD1. The ends lost 8 bases at V and 2 bases at J; junction bases unmatched: 6. CDR3 length equals 15 residues. CDR1 is MNHEY, CDR2 SMNVEV, per germline (reference sequence).

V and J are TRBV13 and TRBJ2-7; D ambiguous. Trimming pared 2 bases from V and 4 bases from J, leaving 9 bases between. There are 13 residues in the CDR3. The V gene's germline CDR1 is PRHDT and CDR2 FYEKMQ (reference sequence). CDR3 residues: CASSLSSRYEQYF. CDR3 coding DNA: TGTGCCAGCAGCTTATCTTCCAGGTACGAGCAGTACTTC.

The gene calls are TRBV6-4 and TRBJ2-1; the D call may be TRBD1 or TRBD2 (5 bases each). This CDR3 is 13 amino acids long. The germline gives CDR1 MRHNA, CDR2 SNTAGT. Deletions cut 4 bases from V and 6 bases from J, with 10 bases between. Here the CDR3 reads CASSVGPGNEQFF. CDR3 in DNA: TGTGCCAGCAGTGTGGGACCTGGCAATGAGCAGTTCTTC.

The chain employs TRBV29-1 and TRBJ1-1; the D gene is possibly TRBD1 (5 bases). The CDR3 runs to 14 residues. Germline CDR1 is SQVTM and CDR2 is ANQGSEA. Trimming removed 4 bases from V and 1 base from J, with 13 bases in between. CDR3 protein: CSVVGASGNTEAFF. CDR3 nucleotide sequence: TGCAGCGTTGTTGGGGCATCCGGGAACACTGAAGCTTTCTTT.

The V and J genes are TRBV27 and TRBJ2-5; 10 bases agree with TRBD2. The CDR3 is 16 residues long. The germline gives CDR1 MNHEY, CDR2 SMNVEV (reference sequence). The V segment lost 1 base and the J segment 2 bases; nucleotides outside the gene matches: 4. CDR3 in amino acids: CASSLYPSGSQETQYF. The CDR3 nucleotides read TGTGCCAGCAGTTTATATCCTAGCGGGAGTCAAGAGACCCAGTACTTC.

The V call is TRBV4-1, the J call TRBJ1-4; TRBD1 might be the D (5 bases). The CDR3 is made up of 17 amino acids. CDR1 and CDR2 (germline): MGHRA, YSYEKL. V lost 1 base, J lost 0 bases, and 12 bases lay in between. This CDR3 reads CASSQAGTPATNEKLFF. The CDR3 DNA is TGCGCCAGCAGCCAAGCCGGGACCCCTGCAACTAATGAAAAACTGTTTTTT.

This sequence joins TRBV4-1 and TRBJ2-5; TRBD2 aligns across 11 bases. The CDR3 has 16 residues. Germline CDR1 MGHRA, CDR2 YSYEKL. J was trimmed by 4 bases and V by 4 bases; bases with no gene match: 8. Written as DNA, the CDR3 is TGCGCCAGCAGCCCCCAACTAGCGGGAGTTGGAGAGACCCAGTACTTC. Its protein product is CASSPQLAGVGETQYF.

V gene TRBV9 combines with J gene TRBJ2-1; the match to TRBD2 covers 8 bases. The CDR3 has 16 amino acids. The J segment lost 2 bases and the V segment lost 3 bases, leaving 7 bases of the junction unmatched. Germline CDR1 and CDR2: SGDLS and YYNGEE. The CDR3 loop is CASSGYSGTTYNEQFF. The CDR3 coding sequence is TGTGCCAGCAGCGGATATAGCGGGACCACCTACAATGAGCAGTTCTTC.

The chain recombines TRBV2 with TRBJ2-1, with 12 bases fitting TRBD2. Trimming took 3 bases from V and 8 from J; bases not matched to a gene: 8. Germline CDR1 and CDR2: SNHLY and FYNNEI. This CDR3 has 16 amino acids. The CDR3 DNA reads TGTGCCAGCAGTGACTCTAGCGGGAGGGCCAGAGATGAGCAGTTCTTC. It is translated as CASSDSSGRARDEQFF.

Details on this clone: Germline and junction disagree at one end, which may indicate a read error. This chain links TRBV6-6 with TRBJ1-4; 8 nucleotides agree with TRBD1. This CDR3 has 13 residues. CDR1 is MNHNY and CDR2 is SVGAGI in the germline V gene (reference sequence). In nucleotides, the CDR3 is TGTGCCAGCAGTTACTCCTTGACAGGGGAGGAGGATTTT. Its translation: CASSYSLTGEEDF.

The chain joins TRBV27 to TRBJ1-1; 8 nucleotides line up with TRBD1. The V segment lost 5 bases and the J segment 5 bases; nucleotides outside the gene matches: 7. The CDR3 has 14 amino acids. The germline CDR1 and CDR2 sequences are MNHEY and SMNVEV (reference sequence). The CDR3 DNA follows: TGTGCCAGCAGTGTACAGGGGGGGAGGACTGAAGCTTTCTTT. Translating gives CASSVQGGRTEAFF.

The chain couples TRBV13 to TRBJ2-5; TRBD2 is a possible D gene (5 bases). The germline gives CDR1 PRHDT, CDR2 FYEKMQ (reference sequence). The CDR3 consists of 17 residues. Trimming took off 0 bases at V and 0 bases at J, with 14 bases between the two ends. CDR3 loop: CASSLGPASLYQETQYF. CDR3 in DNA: TGTGCCAGCAGCTTAGGCCCCGCTAGCCTGTACCAAGAGACCCAGTACTTC.

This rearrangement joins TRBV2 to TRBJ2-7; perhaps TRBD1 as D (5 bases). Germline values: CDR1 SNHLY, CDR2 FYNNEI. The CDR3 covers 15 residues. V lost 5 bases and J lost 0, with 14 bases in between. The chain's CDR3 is CASSPSRADSYEQYF. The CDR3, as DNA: TGTGCCAGCAGTCCCTCCAGGGCTGACTCCTACGAGCAGTACTTC. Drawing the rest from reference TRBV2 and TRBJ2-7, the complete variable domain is EPEVTQTPSHQVTQMGQEVILRCVPISNHLYFYWYRQILGQKVEFLVSFYNNEISEKSEIFDDQFSVERPDGSNFTLKIRSTKLEDSAMYFCASSPSRADSYEQYFGPGTRLTVT.

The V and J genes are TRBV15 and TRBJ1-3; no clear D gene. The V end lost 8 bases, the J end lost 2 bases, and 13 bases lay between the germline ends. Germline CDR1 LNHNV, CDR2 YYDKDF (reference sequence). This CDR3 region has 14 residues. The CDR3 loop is CATEKKGTGNTIYF. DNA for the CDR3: TGTGCCACCGAAAAGAAGGGTACTGGAAACACCATATATTTT.

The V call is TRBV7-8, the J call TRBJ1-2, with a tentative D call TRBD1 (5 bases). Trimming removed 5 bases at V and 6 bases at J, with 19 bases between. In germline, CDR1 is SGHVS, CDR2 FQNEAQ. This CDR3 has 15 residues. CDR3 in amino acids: CASSTRGAPKDGYTF. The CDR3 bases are TGTGCCAGCAGCACTCGAGGGGCGCCGAAGGATGGCTACACCTTC.

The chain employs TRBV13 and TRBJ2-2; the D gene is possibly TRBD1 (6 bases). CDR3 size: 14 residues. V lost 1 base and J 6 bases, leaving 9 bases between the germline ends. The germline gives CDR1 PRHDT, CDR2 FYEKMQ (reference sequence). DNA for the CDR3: TGTGCCAGCAGCTTAGCAGGGGTGTCCGGGGAGCTGTTTTTT. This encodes CASSLAGVSGELFF.

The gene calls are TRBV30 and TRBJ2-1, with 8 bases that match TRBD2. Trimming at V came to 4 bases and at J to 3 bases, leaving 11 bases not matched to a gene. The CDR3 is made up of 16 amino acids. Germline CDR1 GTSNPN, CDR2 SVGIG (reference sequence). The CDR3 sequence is CAWNPSSGGLYNEQFF. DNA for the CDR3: TGTGCCTGGAACCCTAGCAGCGGGGGCCTCTACAATGAGCAGTTCTTC.

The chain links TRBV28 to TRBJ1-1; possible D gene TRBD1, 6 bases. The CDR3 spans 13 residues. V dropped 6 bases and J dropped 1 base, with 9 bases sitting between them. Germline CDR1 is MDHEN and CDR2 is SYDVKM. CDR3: CASRRGGNTEAFF. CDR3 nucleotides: TGTGCCAGCAGGCGAGGGGGGAACACTGAAGCTTTCTTT.

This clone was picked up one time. CDR3 loop: CASSYQGYEQYF. CDR3 nucleotides: TGTGCCAGCAGCTACCAGGGCTACGAGCAGTACTTC. This sequence joins TRBV14 and TRBJ2-7, with D possibly TRBD1 on 5 matching bases. The CDR3 runs 12 residues. From germline, CDR1 is SGHDN and CDR2 FVKESK. Trimming pared 5 bases from V and 3 bases from J, leaving 8 bases between.

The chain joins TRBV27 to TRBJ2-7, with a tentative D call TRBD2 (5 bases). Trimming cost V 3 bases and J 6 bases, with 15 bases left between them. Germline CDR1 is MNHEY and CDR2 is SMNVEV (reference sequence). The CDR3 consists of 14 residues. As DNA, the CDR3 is TGTGCCAGCAGTTTCCAGACACGGACTCGCGAGCAGTACTTC. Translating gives CASSFQTRTREQYF.